This passage covers 8 T cell receptor beta chains from one sample sequenced in a study of cytomegalovirus exposure and HLA in healthy donors. With 60 Vbeta and 13 Jbeta primers, the PCR was carried out. Data came from immunoSEQ multiplex PCR; TCRdb stores just in-frame clones and leaves some out. Among about 130,000 clones listed, around 72% were seen once. What was sequenced was PBMCs. The source is a human donor in good health.

The chain links TRBV5-1 to TRBJ1-2, with D perhaps TRBD1 (6 bases). Per the germline V gene, CDR1 is SGHRS and CDR2 is YFSETQ. The CDR3 extends over 15 amino acids. V lost 0 bases to trimming and J lost 8 bases, with 17 bases between them. CDR3 protein: CASSLDGKNRVGYTF. The DNA of the CDR3 is TGCGCCAGCAGCTTGGACGGAAAGAACAGGGTCGGCTACACCTTC.

The chain is built from TRBV5-1 and TRBJ2-7; 8 bases line up with TRBD1. The germline V gene encodes CDR1 SGHRS and CDR2 YFSETQ. With 3 bases clipped from V and 0 bases from J, the junction kept 5 bases outside the gene matches. CDR3 length equals 15 residues. CDR3 protein: CASSWAGTGSYEQYF. The CDR3, as DNA: TGCGCCAGCAGCTGGGCCGGGACAGGCTCCTACGAGCAGTACTTC.

V usage is TRBV30 and J usage is TRBJ1-2; D ambiguous. Germline V gives CDR1 GTSNPN, CDR2 SVGIG (reference sequence). Trimming removed 8 bases from V and 4 bases from J, with 14 bases in between. The CDR3 has 12 amino acids. The CDR3 loop reads CAHRQEAYGYTF. As DNA, the CDR3 is TGTGCCCATCGGCAGGAGGCCTATGGCTACACCTTC.

The J gene is TRBJ2-1, the V gene TRBV5-1; TRBD2 aligns across 9 bases. Trimming cost V 4 bases and J 2 bases; bases outside gene matches: 4. There are 15 residues in the CDR3. Germline V gene data show CDR1 as SGHRS and CDR2 as YFSETQ. The CDR3: CASSPVAGAYNEQFF. CDR3 nucleotide sequence: TGCGCCAGCAGCCCCGTAGCGGGAGCCTACAATGAGCAGTTCTTC.

The chain recombines TRBV7-2 with TRBJ2-7; 8 bases match TRBD2. The germline CDR1 and CDR2 sequences are SGHTA and FQGNSA. V dropped 5 bases and J dropped 6; count of bases not matched to a gene: 15. This CDR3 contains 16 residues. The CDR3 bases are TGTGCCAGCAGCCCCTTAGCGGGGTTTAACGGTCGCGAGCAGTACTTC. This codes for CASSPLAGFNGREQYF.

This chain links TRBV6-5 with TRBJ2-2, with D perhaps matching TRBD2 (5 bases). V was cut by 1 base and J by 6 bases, with 9 bases left in between. This CDR3 contains 14 residues. From germline, CDR1 is MNHEY and CDR2 SVGAGI. In DNA, the CDR3 is TGTGCCAGCAGTTACTTGGAAGCGGCCGGGGAGCTGTTTTTT. This encodes CASSYLEAAGELFF.

This clone was seen more than once but under ten times. The junction does not match germline at one end; this may be a read error. This chain uses TRBV7-9 with TRBJ1-1; D gene uncertain. The germline gives CDR1 SEHNR, CDR2 FQNEAQ (reference sequence). CDR3 length: 12 amino acids. CDR3 amino acids: CSSSTPGTEAFF. In nucleotides, the CDR3 is TGTTCCAGCAGCACCCCCGGCACTGAAGCTTTCTTT. The variable domain in full, with the rest retrieved from reference TRBV7-9 and TRBJ1-1, is DTGVSQNPRHKITKRGQNVTFRCDPISEHNRLYWYRQTLGQGPEFLTYFQNEAQLEKSRLLSDRFSAERPKGSFSTLEIQRTEQGDSAMYLCSSSTPGTEAFFGQGTRLTVV.

This clone appeared a single time. Other DNA sequences in this sample translate to the same CDR3. The chain combines TRBV28 with TRBJ2-7; 9 nucleotides agree with TRBD1. Germline assignment: CDR1 MDHEN and CDR2 SYDVKM. V lost 5 bases to trimming and J lost 3 bases; unmatched junction nucleotides: 8. CDR3 size: 15 residues. The CDR3 reads CASSPRGTGFYEQYF. The DNA for the CDR3 is TGTGCCAGCAGTCCGCGAGGGACAGGGTTCTACGAGCAGTACTTC.